A selection of T cell receptor beta chains follows, all from one sample in a study of cytomegalovirus exposure and HLA in healthy donors. Using immunoSEQ multiplex PCR, the repertoire was profiled, and TCRdb retains in-frame clones only, with some absent. The data contain some 150,000 clones, about 85% of them singletons. The sample comprised PBMCs. The receptors come from a woman aged 18-29 years in good health and CMV-seronegative. Each CDR3 is given with its conserved first and last residue. A D gene is named only where the DNA matches it firmly. Clone size, where shown, is once, few, many, or a class for clones that have expanded.

V: TRBV27
J: TRBJ1-1
size: -
D: -
CDR3: CASSRTGTEAFF
DNA: TGTGCCAGCAGCCGTACAGGGACTGAAGCTTTCTTT

V: TRBV19
J: TRBJ1-3
size: -
D: -
CDR3: CASSISGAGNTIYF
DNA: TGTGCCAGTAGTATATCAGGGGCCGGAAACACCATATATTTT

V: TRBV4-1
J: TRBJ1-4
size: few
D: -
CDR3: CASSPRGLLEKLFF
DNA: TGCGCCAGCAGCCCGAGGGGACTCCTTGAAAAACTGTTTTTT

V: TRBV7-2
J: TRBJ1-1
size: few
D: -
CDR3: CASSFLGGTEAFF
DNA: TGTGCCAGCAGCTTCCTAGGGGGAACTGAAGCTTTCTTT

V: TRBV6-4
J: TRBJ1-2
size: -
D: -
CDR3: CASSVARNYGYTF
DNA: TGTGCCAGCAGTGTCGCGCGGAACTATGGCTACACCTTC

V: TRBV28
J: TRBJ2-7
size: -
D: -
CDR3: CASSLYQEYSNEQYF
DNA: TGTGCCAGCAGTTTATACCAGGAATATTCTAACGAGCAGTACTTC

V: TRBV28
J: TRBJ2-7
size: few
D: TRBD2
CDR3: CASSLGGVPYEQYF
DNA: TGTGCCAGCAGTTTAGGGGGGGTTCCCTACGAGCAGTACTTC

V: TRBV28
J: TRBJ2-5
size: once
D: -
CDR3: CASSLPEGPQETQYF
DNA: TGTGCCAGCAGTTTACCCGAGGGTCCCCAAGAGACCCAGTACTTC

V: TRBV9
J: TRBJ1-6
size: once
D: -
CDR3: CASSVDQGSANSPLHF
DNA: TGTGCCAGCAGCGTAGATCAGGGGAGCGCAAATTCACCCCTCCACTTT

V: TRBV5-4
J: TRBJ2-2
size: -
D: TRBD1
CDR3: CASSHDRGQVTGELFF
DNA: TGTGCCAGCAGCCATGACAGGGGGCAAGTCACCGGGGAGCTGTTTTTT

V: TRBV7-9
J: TRBJ2-2
size: -
D: -
CDR3: CASSSGKGGTGELFF
DNA: TGTGCCAGCAGTTCGGGGAAAGGGGGTACCGGGGAGCTGTTTTTT

V: TRBV2
J: TRBJ2-7
size: few
D: TRBD1
CDR3: CASRHRGATPSYEQYF
DNA: TGTGCCAGCAGACACAGGGGCGCTACCCCATCCTACGAGCAGTACTTC

V: TRBV19
J: TRBJ1-5
size: -
D: -
CDR3: CASSLIKGSNQPQHF
DNA: TGTGCCAGTAGTCTCATAAAGGGGTCCAATCAGCCCCAGCATTTT

V: TRBV6-5
J: TRBJ2-5
size: -
D: TRBD1
CDR3: CASSYRAGGETQYF
DNA: TGTGCCAGCAGTTATCGGGCAGGGGGAGAGACCCAGTACTTC

V: TRBV6-4
J: TRBJ1-3
size: -
D: -
CDR3: CASSQDGNTIYF
DNA: TGTGCCAGCAGTCAGGATGGAAACACCATATATTTT

V: TRBV4-1
J: TRBJ1-5
size: -
D: -
CDR3: CASSQGFGGDQPQHF
DNA: TGCGCCAGCAGCCAAGGGTTTGGGGGGGACCAGCCCCAGCATTTT

V: TRBV2
J: TRBJ2-7
size: -
D: -
CDR3: CASSMGRTYEQYF
DNA: TGTGCCAGCAGTATGGGGCGAACCTACGAGCAGTACTTC

V: TRBV19
J: TRBJ1-2
size: few
D: -
CDR3: CASMPGFTGGYTF
DNA: TGTGCCAGTATGCCGGGATTTACCGGTGGCTACACCTTC

V: TRBV28
J: TRBJ2-5
size: once
D: -
CDR3: CASVGRGAETQYF
DNA: TGTGCCAGCGTAGGACGGGGGGCGGAGACCCAGTACTTC

V: TRBV9
J: TRBJ2-7
size: -
D: TRBD2
CDR3: CASSGTDGRDSYEQYF
DNA: TGTGCCAGCAGCGGGACGGACGGGAGGGACTCCTACGAGCAGTACTTC

V: TRBV5-1
J: TRBJ2-3
size: -
D: -
CDR3: CASSRDASQYF
DNA: TGCGCCAGCAGCCGGGATGCCTCCCAGTATTTT

V: TRBV10-3
J: TRBJ1-5
size: few
D: -
CDR3: CAISESTGTSRNQPQHF
DNA: TGTGCCATCAGTGAATCGACAGGTACCAGTCGGAATCAGCCCCAGCATTTT

V: TRBV28
J: TRBJ1-2
size: once
D: -
CDR3: CASDRGGRKGYTF
DNA: TGTGCCAGCGACCGGGGGGGCCGGAAGGGCTACACCTTC

V: TRBV7-8
J: TRBJ2-7
size: -
D: -
CDR3: CASSLGDRGEQYF
DNA: TGTGCCAGCAGCCTGGGTGATCGCGGAGAGCAGTACTTC

V: TRBV16
J: TRBJ2-2
size: -
D: TRBD1
CDR3: CASSHRGQFAGELFF
DNA: TGTGCCAGCAGCCATCGGGGACAGTTTGCCGGGGAGCTGTTTTTT

V: TRBV7-9
J: TRBJ2-2
size: few
D: -
CDR3: CASSQIGHPGPGELFF
DNA: TGCGCCAGCAGCCAAATTGGCCACCCTGGGCCCGGGGAGCTGTTTTTT

V: TRBV5-1
J: TRBJ2-7
size: few
D: TRBD1
CDR3: CASSSGDRGEQYF
DNA: TGCGCCAGCAGCTCCGGGGACAGGGGGGAGCAGTACTTC

V: TRBV5-1
J: TRBJ1-5
size: -
D: TRBD1
CDR3: CASSPGQENQPQHF
DNA: TGCGCCAGCAGCCCTGGACAGGAGAATCAGCCCCAGCATTTT

V: TRBV7-2
J: TRBJ1-2
size: -
D: TRBD1
CDR3: CASSLDPTGGVYGYTF
DNA: TGTGCCAGCAGCTTAGACCCGACAGGGGGCGTCTATGGCTACACCTTC

V: TRBV18
J: TRBJ2-7
size: -
D: TRBD1
CDR3: CASSPRGQGGYEQYF
DNA: TGTGCCAGCTCACCAAGAGGACAGGGGGGTTACGAGCAGTACTTC

V: TRBV30
J: TRBJ1-5
size: -
D: -
CDR3: CAWSYGPGSNQPQHF
DNA: TGTGCCTGGAGTTATGGCCCGGGGAGCAATCAGCCCCAGCATTTT

V: TRBV5-1
J: TRBJ1-6
size: -
D: TRBD1
CDR3: CASSLVGTGESPLHF
DNA: TGCGCCAGCAGCTTGGTGGGGACAGGGGAGTCACCCCTCCACTTT

V: TRBV7-9
J: TRBJ2-1
size: -
D: -
CDR3: CASSFLGSYNEQFF
DNA: TGTGCCAGCAGCTTTCTAGGCTCCTACAATGAGCAGTTCTTC

V: TRBV7-9
J: TRBJ1-2
size: -
D: -
CDR3: CASSFPGRYGYTF
DNA: TGTGCCAGCAGTTTCCCAGGGAGGTATGGCTACACCTTC

V: TRBV5-1
J: TRBJ2-7
size: -
D: -
CDR3: CASSLGGVSGEQYF
DNA: TGCGCCAGCAGCTTGGGGGGGGTCTCGGGCGAGCAGTACTTC

V: TRBV7-9
J: TRBJ1-4
size: -
D: -
CDR3: CASSGGDGLFF
DNA: TGTGCCAGCAGCGGCGGGGACGGACTGTTTTTT

V: TRBV28
J: TRBJ2-1
size: -
D: TRBD2
CDR3: CASPPRRGSGIPNEQFF
DNA: TGTGCCAGCCCCCCCCGGAGGGGTAGCGGGATTCCCAATGAGCAGTTCTTC

V: TRBV5-1
J: TRBJ1-2
size: -
D: -
CDR3: CASRGPEANYGYTF
DNA: TGCGCCAGCAGGGGGCCAGAAGCTAACTATGGCTACACCTTC

V: TRBV28
J: TRBJ1-2
size: -
D: TRBD1
CDR3: CASSTAGTGVRGYGYTF
DNA: TGTGCCAGCAGCACCGCCGGGACAGGGGTTCGTGGCTATGGCTACACCTTC

V: TRBV27
J: TRBJ2-7
size: -
D: -
CDR3: CASTADISYEQYF
DNA: TGTGCCAGCACGGCGGACATCTCCTACGAGCAGTACTTC